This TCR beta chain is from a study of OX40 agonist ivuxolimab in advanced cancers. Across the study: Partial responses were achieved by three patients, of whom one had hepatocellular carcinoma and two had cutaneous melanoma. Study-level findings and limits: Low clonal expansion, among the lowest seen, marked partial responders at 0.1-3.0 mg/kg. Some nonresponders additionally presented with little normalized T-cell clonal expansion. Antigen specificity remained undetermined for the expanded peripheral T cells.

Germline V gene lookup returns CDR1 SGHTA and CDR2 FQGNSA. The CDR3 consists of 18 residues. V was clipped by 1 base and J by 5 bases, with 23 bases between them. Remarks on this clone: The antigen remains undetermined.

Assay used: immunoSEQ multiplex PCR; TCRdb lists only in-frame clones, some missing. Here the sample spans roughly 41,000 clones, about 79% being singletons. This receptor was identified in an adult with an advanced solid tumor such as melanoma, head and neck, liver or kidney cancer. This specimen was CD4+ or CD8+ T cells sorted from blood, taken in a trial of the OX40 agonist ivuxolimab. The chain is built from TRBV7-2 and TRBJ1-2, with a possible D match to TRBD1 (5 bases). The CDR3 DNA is TGTGCCAGCAGCTTAGTGGGGGGTTCGGGCGATGCGAGGTATGGCTACACCTTC. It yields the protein CASSLVGGSGDARYGYTF.